Listed here is a single T cell receptor beta chain. This specimen belongs to a study of CD8 T cells in ankylosing spondylitis. The CDR3 loop spans 13 amino acids. Trimming left V 2 bases short and J 6 bases short, with 12 bases between. The germline V gene has CDR1 SGHNT and CDR2 YYREEE (reference sequence). TCRdb called the 5' RACE reads again in MiXCR, with one record for every CDR3 protein. The data show just under 350,000 distinct CDR3 sequences, with around 15% seen just once and about 1% held by the top ten. Material: blood, either unsorted or a sorted T cell fraction (not recorded which). The sequence came from a male donor with ankylosing spondylitis or in good health (not recorded which). The gene calls are TRBV5-4 and TRBJ2-7; the D gene is possibly TRBD1 (7 bases). This CDR3 reads CASSFRGAFEQYF. The CDR3, as DNA: TGTGCCAGCAGCTTCAGGGGGGCTTTCGAGCAGTACTTC.